This T cell receptor (beta chain) was found in a study of blood T cell repertoires in COVID-19. This clone was seen once. The CDR3 covers 14 residues. The V and J ends lost 3 bases and 8 bases respectively, with 11 bases between them. CDR1 ENHRY and CDR2 SYGVKD come from the germline V gene. The repertoire was sequenced with immunoSEQ multiplex PCR; TCRdb's copy has only in-frame clones and lacks some. In the table there are 72,000 or so clones, less than 85% of which are singletons. The sequence came from a man aged 80 or over with active COVID-19. The chain uses TRBV10-3 and TRBJ1-6; no firm D call. The sample consisted of peripheral blood. The CDR3 here is CAISDAGPDSPLHF. The CDR3 nucleotides are TGTGCCATCAGTGATGCTGGGCCTGATTCACCCCTCCACTTT.